Below are 11 T cell receptor beta chains sequenced from a single sample in a study of T cell repertoires in cytomegalovirus infection. Using its own MiXCR run on the reads, TCRdb lists one record per CDR3 protein. The data show approximately 270,000 distinct CDR3 sequences, about 20% seen once. Which antigens these TCRs recognize remains unknown. The source was cultured PBMCs, collected from culture after CMV antigen stimulation. The origin of the receptors is a human donor in good health (CMV status not recorded). Some clones in this sample may be carry-over from other donors' samples.

This clonotype was seen many times. This chain connects TRBV7-6 to TRBJ2-3, with 8 bases that match TRBD2. The CDR3 covers 14 residues. Germline V CDR1 and CDR2: SGHVS, FNYEAQ. With 3 bases clipped from V and 2 bases from J, the junction kept 1 base outside the gene matches. The CDR3: CASSFSGVTDTQYF. CDR3 in DNA: TGTGCCAGCAGCTTTAGCGGGGTCACAGATACGCAGTATTTT.

This clonotype came up many times. The chain uses TRBV10-2 and TRBJ2-5; 10 nucleotides agree with TRBD2. This CDR3 spans 16 amino acids. Trimming at V came to 6 bases and at J to 4 bases, leaving 11 bases not matched to a gene. Germline CDR1 and CDR2: WSHSY and SAAADI. CDR3 sequence reads: CASRIAGGLPPETQYF. The CDR3 region has the DNA TGCGCCAGCAGGATAGCGGGAGGACTTCCCCCAGAGACCCAGTACTTC.

This clonotype was seen repeatedly, ten times or more. The chain uses TRBV28 and TRBJ1-1, with no clear D. The ends were cut back, 2 bases at V and 3 bases at J, with 13 bases in the middle. There are 15 residues in the CDR3. Germline V lookup: CDR1 MDHEN, CDR2 SYDVKM. CDR3 nucleotide sequence: TGTGCCAGCAGTTTAAGGGTCTGGCAAGACACTGAAGCTTTCTTT. Its protein is CASSLRVWQDTEAFF.

This clonotype came up a few times. The V call is TRBV5-4, the J call TRBJ2-2, with D unclear. This CDR3 region has 15 residues. V was trimmed by 0 bases and J by 8 bases, leaving 14 bases between them. The germline CDR1 and CDR2 sequences are SGHNT and YYREEE (reference sequence). The CDR3 loop reads CASSLEQRDKGELFF. CDR3 sequence (DNA): TGTGCCAGCAGCTTGGAACAGCGCGACAAGGGGGAGCTGTTTTTT.

The CDR3 sequence: CARGTSGRCNEQFF. The CDR3, as DNA: TGTGCCAGGGGGACTAGCGGGAGGTGTAATGAGCAGTTCTTC. The chain recombines TRBV19 with TRBJ2-1; TRBD2 aligns across 15 bases. V was clipped by 9 bases and J by 7 bases; unmatched bases: 4. CDR1 LNHDA and CDR2 SQIVND come from the germline V gene (reference sequence). The CDR3 consists of 14 residues.

This clonotype was counted many times. This chain links TRBV20-1 with TRBJ2-3; D not resolved. The CDR3 loop spans 12 amino acids. CDR1 and CDR2 from the germline V gene are DFQATT and SNEGSKA (reference sequence). V was pared by 3 bases and J by 4 bases, with 8 bases between. The CDR3 region has the DNA TGCAGTGCTAGGGAGCTCCCAGATACGCAGTATTTT. Residues: CSARELPDTQYF.

J is TRBJ1-4 and V is TRBV2, with D uncertain. This CDR3 comprises 14 residues. The V end lost 1 base, the J end lost 7 bases, and 10 bases lay between the germline ends. Per the germline V gene, CDR1 is SNHLY and CDR2 is FYNNEI. CDR3 coding DNA: TGTGCCAGCAGTGAAGGTCAAGGGCTTGAAAAACTGTTTTTT. Protein sequence: CASSEGQGLEKLFF.

This clonotype was found a few times. J is TRBJ1-2 and V is TRBV27; D gene ambiguous. The CDR3 covers 15 residues. The germline V and J ends were trimmed by 0 bases and 4 bases, with 12 bases remaining between them. The germline CDR1 and CDR2 sequences are MNHEY and SMNVEV (reference sequence). The CDR3 region is CASSLSGRQFYGYTF. The DNA for the CDR3 is TGTGCCAGCAGTTTATCGGGCAGGCAGTTCTATGGCTACACCTTC.

At least ten counts were recorded for this clonotype. This chain uses TRBV7-2 with TRBJ2-2, with D possibly matching TRBD1 (5 bases). The germline V gene encodes CDR1 SGHTA and CDR2 FQGNSA. V was clipped by 5 bases and J by 1 base, with 11 bases between them. This CDR3 region has 15 residues. CDR3 sequence (DNA): TGTGCCAGCAGCCAGCAACAGGAGAACACCGGGGAGCTGTTTTTT. Its protein product is CASSQQQENTGELFF.

This clonotype was detected a few times. CDR3 sequence: CASSLPGGFGYTF. CDR3 coding DNA: TGTGCCAGCTCACTCCCCGGAGGATTCGGCTACACCTTC. The chain recombines TRBV18 with TRBJ1-2; D unclear. The V gene's germline CDR1 is KGHSH and CDR2 LQKENI. There are 13 residues in the CDR3. Trimming removed 4 bases at V and 8 bases at J, with 14 bases between.

This clonotype showed up many times. The chain couples TRBV7-9 to TRBJ2-1; 10 bases are a match to TRBD1. The V segment lost 8 bases and the J segment 7 bases; nucleotides outside the gene matches: 5. This CDR3 region has 13 residues. CDR1 and CDR2 (germline): SEHNR, FQNEAQ (reference sequence). The CDR3 reads CASLGTGENEQFF. In DNA form, the CDR3 reads TGTGCCAGCCTCGGGACAGGGGAAAATGAGCAGTTCTTC.